The T cell receptor (beta chain) described here comes from a study of siplizumab effects on memory and regulatory T cells. This CDR3 is 16 amino acids long. Trimming removed 1 base from V and 1 base from J, with 10 bases in between. In germline, CDR1 is LGHNA, CDR2 YNFKEQ. TCR templates, about 10^5 per sample, were assayed. The repertoire was sequenced with immunoSEQ multiplex PCR; TCRdb's copy has only in-frame clones and lacks some. The profile shows some 100,000 clones, roughly nine tenths of them singletons. Concerning this clone itself: Its antigen remains unidentified.

Study results and limitations: Proliferating CD4+ or CD8+ clones, roughly 75-96% of them, lacked an assignable naive or memory phenotype. Alloreactive CD4+ clones that could be mapped were on average about 70% Treg-derived with siplizumab, against about 28% in controls.

This TCR was recovered from a human donor in good health. The rearrangement links TRBV4-2 to TRBJ2-2; TRBD2 might be the D (5 bases). Sequencing was carried out using Tregs sorted from blood. The CDR3 sequence: CASSQVSGRNTGELFF. The CDR3 DNA sequence: TGTGCCAGCAGCCAAGTGTCGGGGAGGAACACCGGGGAGCTGTTTTTT.